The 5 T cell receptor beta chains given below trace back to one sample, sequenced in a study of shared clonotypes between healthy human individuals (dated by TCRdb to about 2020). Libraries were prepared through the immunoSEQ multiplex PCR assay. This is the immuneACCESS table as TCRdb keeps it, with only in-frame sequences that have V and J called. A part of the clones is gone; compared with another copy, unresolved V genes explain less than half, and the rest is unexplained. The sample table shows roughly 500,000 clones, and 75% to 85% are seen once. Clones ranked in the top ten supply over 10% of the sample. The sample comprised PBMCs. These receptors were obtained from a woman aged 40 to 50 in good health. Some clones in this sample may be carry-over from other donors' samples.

The CDR3 nucleotides read TGTGCCAGCTCACCACCGGGGCTAGCGGGATACGAGCAGTACTTC. Amino acid sequence: CASSPPGLAGYEQYF. The chain couples TRBV18 to TRBJ2-7; 9 nucleotides agree with TRBD2. CDR1 is KGHSH, CDR2 LQKENI, per germline. The CDR3 length is 15 residues. V was pared by 0 bases and J by 4 bases, with 4 bases of the junction left unmatched.

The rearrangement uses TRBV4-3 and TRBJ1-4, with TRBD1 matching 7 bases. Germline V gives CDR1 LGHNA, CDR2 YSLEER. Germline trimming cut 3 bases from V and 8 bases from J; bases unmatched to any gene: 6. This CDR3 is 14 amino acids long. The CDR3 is CASSQEQGKEKLFF. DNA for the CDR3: TGCGCCAGCAGCCAGGAACAGGGGAAGGAAAAACTGTTTTTT.

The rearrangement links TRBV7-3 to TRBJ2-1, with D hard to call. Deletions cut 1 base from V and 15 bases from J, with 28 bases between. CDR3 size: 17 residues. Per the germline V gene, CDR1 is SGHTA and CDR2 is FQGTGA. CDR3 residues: CASSLNPSAADRVGLFF. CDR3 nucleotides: TGTGCCAGCAGCTTAAATCCCTCCGCAGCCGATAGGGTCGGTCTGTTCTTC.

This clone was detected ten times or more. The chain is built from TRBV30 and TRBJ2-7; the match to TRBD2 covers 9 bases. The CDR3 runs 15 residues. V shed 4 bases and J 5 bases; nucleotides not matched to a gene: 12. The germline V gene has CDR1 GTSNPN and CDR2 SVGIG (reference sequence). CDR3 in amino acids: CAWIGYVAGVHEQYF. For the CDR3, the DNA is TGTGCCTGGATAGGTTACGTAGCGGGAGTCCACGAGCAGTACTTC.

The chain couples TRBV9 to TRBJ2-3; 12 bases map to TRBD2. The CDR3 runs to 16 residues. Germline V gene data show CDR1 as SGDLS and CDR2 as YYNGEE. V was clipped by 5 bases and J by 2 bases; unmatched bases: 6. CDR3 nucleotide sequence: TGTGCCAGCAGTCCCGGACTAGCGGGATACACAGATACGCAGTATTTT. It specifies CASSPGLAGYTDTQYF.